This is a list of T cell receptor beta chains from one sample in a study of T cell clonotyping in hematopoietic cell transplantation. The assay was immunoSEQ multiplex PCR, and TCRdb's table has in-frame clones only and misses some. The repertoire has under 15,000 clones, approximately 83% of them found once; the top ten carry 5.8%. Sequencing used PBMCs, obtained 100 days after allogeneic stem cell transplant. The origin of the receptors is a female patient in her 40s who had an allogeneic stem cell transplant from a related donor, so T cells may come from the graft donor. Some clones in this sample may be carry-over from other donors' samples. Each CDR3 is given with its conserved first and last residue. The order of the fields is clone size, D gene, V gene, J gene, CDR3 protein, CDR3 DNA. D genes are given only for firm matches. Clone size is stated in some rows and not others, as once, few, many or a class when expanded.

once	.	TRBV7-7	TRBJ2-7	CASSPIDQGYEQYF	TGTGCCAGCAGCCCCATAGATCAGGGCTACGAGCAGTACTTC
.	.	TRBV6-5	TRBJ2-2	CASSYGGEPTGELFF	TGTGCCAGCAGTTACGGTGGGGAACCAACCGGGGAGCTGTTTTTT
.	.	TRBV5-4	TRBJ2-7	CASSLGRDTYEQYF	TGTGCCAGCAGCCTAGGGCGGGACACCTACGAGCAGTACTTC
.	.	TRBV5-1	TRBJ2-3	CASSLHGLLDTQYF	TGCGCCAGCAGCTTGCACGGACTATTGGATACGCAGTATTTT
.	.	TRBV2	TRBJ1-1	CASSGFVGGRTEAFF	TGTGCCAGCAGTGGTTTTGTTGGGGGACGGACTGAAGCTTTCTTT
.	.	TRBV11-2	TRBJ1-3	CASRQGTGFSGNTIYF	TGTGCCAGCAGACAAGGCACAGGGTTCTCTGGAAACACCATATATTTT
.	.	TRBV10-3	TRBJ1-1	CATIGQQNTEAFF	TGTGCCACAATAGGACAACAGAACACTGAAGCTTTCTTT
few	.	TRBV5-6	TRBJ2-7	CASSLPGGSSEQYF	TGTGCCAGCAGCTTGCCGGGTGGGTCATCCGAGCAGTACTTC
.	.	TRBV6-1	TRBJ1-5	CASTVSTVQPQHF	TGTGCCAGCACGGTTTCAACCGTCCAGCCCCAGCATTTT
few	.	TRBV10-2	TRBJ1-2	CASKDPPDGYTF	TGCGCCAGCAAGGACCCCCCGGATGGCTACACCTTC
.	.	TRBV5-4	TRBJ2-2	CASSLGSGELFF	TGTGCCAGCAGCTTGGGGTCCGGGGAGCTGTTTTTT
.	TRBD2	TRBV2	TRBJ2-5	CASSEEGGRGTQYF	TGTGCCAGCAGTGAAGAGGGCGGGAGAGGGACCCAGTACTTC
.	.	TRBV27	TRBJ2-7	CASLTRNSSTGLTVDEQYF	TGTGCCAGCCTTACCCGCAACAGCTCAACAGGTTTGACGGTTGACGAGCAGTACTTC
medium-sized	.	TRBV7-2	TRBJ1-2	CASSLNRQPNYGYTF	TGTGCCAGCAGCTTGAACCGACAGCCGAACTATGGCTACACCTTC
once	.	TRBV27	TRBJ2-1	CASTSGAGAVIGSYNEQFF	TGTGCCAGCACTTCTGGGGCAGGGGCCGTTATCGGATCCTACAATGAGCAGTTCTTC
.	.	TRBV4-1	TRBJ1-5	CASSPVGGADQPQHF	TGCGCCAGCAGCCCGGTGGGGGGCGCGGACCAGCCCCAGCATTTT
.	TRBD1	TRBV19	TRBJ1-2	CASSMDSRGHNYGYTF	TGTGCCAGTAGTATGGACTCCAGGGGGCACAACTATGGCTACACCTTC
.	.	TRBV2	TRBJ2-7	CASSAGTYEQYF	TGTGCCAGCAGCGCCGGGACCTACGAGCAGTACTTC
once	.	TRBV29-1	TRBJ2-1	CSVRGSYNEQFF	TGCAGCGTTCGAGGCTCCTACAATGAGCAGTTCTTC